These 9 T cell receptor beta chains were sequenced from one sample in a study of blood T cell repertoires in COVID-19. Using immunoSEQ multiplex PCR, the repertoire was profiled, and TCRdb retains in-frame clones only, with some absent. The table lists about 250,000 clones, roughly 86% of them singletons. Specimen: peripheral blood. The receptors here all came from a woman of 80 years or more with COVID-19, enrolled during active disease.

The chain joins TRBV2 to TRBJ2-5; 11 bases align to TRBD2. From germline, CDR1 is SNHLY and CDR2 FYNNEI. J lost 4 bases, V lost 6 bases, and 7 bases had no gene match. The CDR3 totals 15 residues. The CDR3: CASRGDSGGGETQYF. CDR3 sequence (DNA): TGTGCCAGCAGGGGTGATAGCGGGGGGGGAGAGACCCAGTACTTC. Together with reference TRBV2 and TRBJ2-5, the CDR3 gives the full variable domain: EPEVTQTPSHQVTQMGQEVILRCVPISNHLYFYWYRQILGQKVEFLVSFYNNEISEKSEIFDDQFSVERPDGSNFTLKIRSTKLEDSAMYFCASRGDSGGGETQYFGPGTRLLVL.

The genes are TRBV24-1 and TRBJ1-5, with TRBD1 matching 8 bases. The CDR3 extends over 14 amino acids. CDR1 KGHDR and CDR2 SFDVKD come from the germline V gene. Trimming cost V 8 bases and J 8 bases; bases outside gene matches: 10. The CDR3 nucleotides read TGTGCCACCACCTCGGACAGGGTGTTAGAGCCCCAGCATTTT. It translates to CATTSDRVLEPQHF.

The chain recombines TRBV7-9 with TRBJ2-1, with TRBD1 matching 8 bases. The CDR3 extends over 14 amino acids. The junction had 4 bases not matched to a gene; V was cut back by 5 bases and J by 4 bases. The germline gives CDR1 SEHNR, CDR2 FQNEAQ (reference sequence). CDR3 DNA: TGTGCCAGCAGCCTGGACAGGGTGTACAATGAGCAGTTCTTC. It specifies CASSLDRVYNEQFF.

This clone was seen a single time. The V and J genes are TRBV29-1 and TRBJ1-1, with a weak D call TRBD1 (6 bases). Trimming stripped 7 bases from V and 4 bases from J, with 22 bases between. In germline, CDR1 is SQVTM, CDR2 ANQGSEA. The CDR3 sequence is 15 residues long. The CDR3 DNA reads TGCAGCGGTGGGGATCCGGGACAATTGGGCACTGAAGCTTTCTTT. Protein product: CSGGDPGQLGTEAFF.

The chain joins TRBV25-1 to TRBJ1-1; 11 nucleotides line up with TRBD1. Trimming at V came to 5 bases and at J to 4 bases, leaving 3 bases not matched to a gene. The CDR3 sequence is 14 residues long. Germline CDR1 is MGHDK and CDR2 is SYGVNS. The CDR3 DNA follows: TGTGCCAGCAGTCCCGGACAGGGGGCCACTGAAGCTTTCTTT. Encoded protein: CASSPGQGATEAFF.

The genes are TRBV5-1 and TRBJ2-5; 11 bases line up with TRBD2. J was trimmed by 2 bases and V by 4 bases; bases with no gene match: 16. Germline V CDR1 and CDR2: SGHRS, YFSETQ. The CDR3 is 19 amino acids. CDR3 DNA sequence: TGCGCCAGCAGCATGGAGCCCCCGGGTACTAGCGGGGGTCAAGAGACCCAGTACTTC. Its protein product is CASSMEPPGTSGGQETQYF.

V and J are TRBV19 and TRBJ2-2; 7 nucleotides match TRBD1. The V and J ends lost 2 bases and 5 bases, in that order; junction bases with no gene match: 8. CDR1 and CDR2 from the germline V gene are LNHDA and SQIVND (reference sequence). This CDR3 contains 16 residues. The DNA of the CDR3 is TGTGCCAGTAGTATACCCACAGGGGTTGGGACCGGGGAGCTGTTTTTT. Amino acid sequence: CASSIPTGVGTGELFF. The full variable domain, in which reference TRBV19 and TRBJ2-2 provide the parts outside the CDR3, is DGGITQSPKYLFRKEGQNVTLSCEQNLNHDAMYWYRQDPGQGLRLIYYSQIVNDFQKGDIAEGYSVSREKKESFPLTVTSAQKNPTAFYLCASSIPTGVGTGELFFGEGSRLTVL.

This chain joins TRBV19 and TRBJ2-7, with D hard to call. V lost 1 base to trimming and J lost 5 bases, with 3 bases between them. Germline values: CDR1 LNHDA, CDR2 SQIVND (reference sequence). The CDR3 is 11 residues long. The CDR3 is CASSIADEQYF. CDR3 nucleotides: TGTGCCAGTAGTATAGCGGACGAGCAGTACTTC.

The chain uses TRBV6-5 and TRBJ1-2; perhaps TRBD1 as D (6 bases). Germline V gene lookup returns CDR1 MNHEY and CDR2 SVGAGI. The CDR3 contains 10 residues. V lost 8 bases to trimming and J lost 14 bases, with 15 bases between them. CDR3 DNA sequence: TGTGCCAGCGGCCAGGGGTTCCCGACCTTC. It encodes CASGQGFPTF.